This entry lists 6 T cell receptor beta chains sequenced from one sample in a study of cytotoxic CD8 clonotypes in ibrutinib-treated CLL. TCRdb's copy holds only in-frame clones and misses some; the assay was immunoSEQ multiplex PCR. Of 300,000 to 350,000 clones in the sample, just under 80% are singletons; the top ten hold over 5%. This specimen consisted of PBMCs, obtained before ibrutinib treatment. The receptors come from a human donor with chronic lymphocytic leukemia.

The chain couples TRBV28 to TRBJ2-2; no clear D. The CDR3 length is 12 residues. CDR1 and CDR2 (germline): MDHEN, SYDVKM. V lost 8 bases and J lost 2, with 6 bases in between. CDR3 region: CASGLNTGELFF. CDR3 in DNA: TGTGCCAGCGGATTAAACACCGGGGAGCTGTTTTTT.

The J gene is TRBJ2-1, the V gene TRBV4-3; 9 bases match TRBD2. Per germline, CDR1 LGHNA and CDR2 YSLEER. The CDR3 is made up of 16 amino acids. With V trimmed by 2 bases and J by 8 bases, 10 bases remained unmatched. CDR3 amino acids: CASSQYVISGSDEQFF. The CDR3 DNA follows: TGCGCCAGCAGCCAATACGTAATTAGCGGGAGTGATGAGCAGTTCTTC.

This clone was recorded only once. The V and J genes are TRBV6-1 and TRBJ1-5, with 8 bases fitting TRBD1. Germline loops: CDR1 MNHNS, CDR2 SASEGT. The length of the CDR3 is 13 residues. Trimming cost V 1 base and J 9 bases; bases outside gene matches: 2. CDR3 DNA sequence: TGTGCCAGCAGTGAAGGGACAGGGATGCCCCAGCATTTT. This gives the protein CASSEGTGMPQHF.

V and J are TRBV6-4 and TRBJ2-2; D is possibly TRBD1 (5 bases). Germline V lookup: CDR1 MRHNA, CDR2 SNTAGT. V lost 2 bases to trimming and J lost 7 bases, with 14 bases between them. The CDR3 totals 15 residues. The CDR3 reads CASSDRPGNVGELFF. The CDR3 region has the DNA TGTGCCAGCAGTGACCGGCCAGGGAATGTCGGGGAGCTGTTTTTT.

V gene TRBV11-2 combines with J gene TRBJ2-4; TRBD2 aligns across 9 bases. Per the germline V gene, CDR1 is SGHAT and CDR2 is FQNNGV. The CDR3 is 16 amino acids. V dropped 5 bases and J dropped 6; count of bases not matched to a gene: 11. The DNA of the CDR3 is TGTGCCAGCAGCACATATAGCGGGAGATTTCGAAACATTCAGTACTTC. Translated, it gives CASSTYSGRFRNIQYF.

In the case of this clone: Other DNA variants within this sample encode the same CDR3. The chain joins TRBV25-1 to TRBJ2-7; TRBD2 might be the D (6 bases). Germline values: CDR1 MGHDK, CDR2 SYGVNS. The CDR3 is made up of 11 amino acids. Trimming removed 4 bases at V and 6 bases at J, with 7 bases between. In nucleotides, the CDR3 is TGTGCCAGCAGTGCCGGGGGCGAGCAGTACTTC. It yields the protein CASSAGGEQYF.